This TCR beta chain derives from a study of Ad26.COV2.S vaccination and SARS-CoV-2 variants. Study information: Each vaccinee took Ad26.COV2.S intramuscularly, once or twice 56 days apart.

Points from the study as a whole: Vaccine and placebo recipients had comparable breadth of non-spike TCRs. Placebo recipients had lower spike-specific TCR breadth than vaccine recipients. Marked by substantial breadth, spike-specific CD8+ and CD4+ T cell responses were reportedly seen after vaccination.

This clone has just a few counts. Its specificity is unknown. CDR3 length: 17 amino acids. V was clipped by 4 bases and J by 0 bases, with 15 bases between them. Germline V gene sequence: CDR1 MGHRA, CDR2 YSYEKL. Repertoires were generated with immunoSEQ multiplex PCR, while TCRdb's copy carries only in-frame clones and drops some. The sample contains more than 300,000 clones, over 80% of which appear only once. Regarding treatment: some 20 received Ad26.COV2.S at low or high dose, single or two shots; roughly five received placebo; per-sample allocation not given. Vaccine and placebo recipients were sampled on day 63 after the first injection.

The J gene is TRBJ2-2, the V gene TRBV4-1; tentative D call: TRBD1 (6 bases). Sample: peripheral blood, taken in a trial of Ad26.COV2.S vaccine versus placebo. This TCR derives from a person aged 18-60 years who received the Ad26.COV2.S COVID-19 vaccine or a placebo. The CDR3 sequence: CASSRRQDPSNTGELFF. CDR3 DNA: TGCGCCAGCAGCCGCCGACAGGACCCCTCGAACACCGGGGAGCTGTTTTTT.